The source of this TCR beta chain is a study of a mutant IDH1 vaccine in newly diagnosed glioma. Overall study findings and caveats: Apparently unrelated to pseudoprogression were changes in the top peripheral T cell clonotypes.

Documented time point: week 47, end of study. One vaccine dose held 300 ug of mutant IDH1 20-mer peptide and came with topical imiquimod. Generated by immunoSEQ multiplex PCR, the TCRdb table keeps only in-frame clones and is missing some. The table shows tens of thousands of clones, with about 81% occurring only once. To note about this clone: Its specificity is unknown.

CDR1 is SGHRS and CDR2 is YFSETQ in the germline V gene. This CDR3 contains 17 residues. V dropped 5 bases and J dropped 0; count of bases not matched to a gene: 13. The source was PBMCs, collected from a glioma patient whose treatment included an IDH1 peptide vaccine. The receptor was derived from a man aged 35 to 55 with glioma. The V call is TRBV5-1, the J call TRBJ2-7; 8 bases map to TRBD2. CDR3 sequence (DNA): TGCGCCAGCAGTCCCAGAGGTGGTAGCGGGGCCTCCTACGAGCAGTACTTC. Its translation is CASSPRGGSGASYEQYF.